Listed below are T cell receptor beta chains from one sample, sequenced in a study of T cell repertoires in cytomegalovirus infection. From the reads, TCRdb called clonotypes with MiXCR, one entry per CDR3 protein. The table has approximately 340,000 distinct CDR3 sequences, around 29% seen once. These receptors lack a known antigen. The sample here was cultured PBMCs, taken from culture after CMV antigen stimulation. These receptors were collected from a human donor in good health (CMV status not recorded). Some clones in this sample may be carry-over from other donors' samples. The CDR3 runs from the conserved cysteine through the conserved F or W. The D gene is left open where the match is weak. Clone size is shown for a subset of rows, as once, few, many or a class of expanded clone.

d_call,v_call,clone_size,j_call,cdr3_aa,cdr3_nt
-,TRBV3-1,-,TRBJ1-2,CASSRREDYGYTF,TGTGCCAGCAGTCGACGGGAGGACTATGGCTACACCTTC
-,TRBV19,-,TRBJ1-1,CATTPGRHDTEAFF,TGTGCCACGACCCCAGGGCGTCATGACACTGAAGCTTTCTTT
-,TRBV11-2,many,TRBJ2-1,CASSLSGLWSSYNEQFF,TGTGCCAGCAGCTTATCGGGACTTTGGAGCTCCTACAATGAGCAGTTCTTC
-,TRBV7-8,few,TRBJ1-1,CASSLGWGNTEAFF,TGTGCCAGCAGCTTAGGGTGGGGGAACACTGAAGCTTTCTTT
TRBD2,TRBV19,few,TRBJ2-1,CASSIGWARRLALNEQFF,TGTGCCAGTAGTATAGGGTGGGCGAGAAGACTAGCCTTAAATGAGCAGTTCTTC
TRBD1,TRBV6-2/TRBV6-3,few,TRBJ1-1,CASSPSGQPGYDEAFF,TGTGCCAGCAGTCCTTCGGGACAGCCTGGATATGATGAAGCTTTCTTT
TRBD1,TRBV6-1,few,TRBJ1-4,CATSGQGNEKLFF,TGTGCCACGTCGGGACAGGGGAATGAAAAACTGTTTTTT
TRBD2,TRBV6-1,-,TRBJ2-1,CASNVAGGGNEQFF,TGTGCCAGCAATGTAGCGGGAGGGGGCAATGAGCAGTTCTTC
-,TRBV6-1,-,TRBJ1-2,CASSEEGFDGYTF,TGTGCCAGCAGTGAAGAGGGTTTCGATGGCTACACCTTC
-,TRBV12-3/TRBV12-4,-,TRBJ1-3,CASITTPGNTIHF,TGTGCCAGCATTACGACCCCTGGAAACACCATACATTTT
-,TRBV12-3/TRBV12-4,-,TRBJ1-1,CASSINPNTEAFF,TGTGCCAGCAGCATCAACCCCAACACTGAAGCTTTCTTT
TRBD1,TRBV20-1,-,TRBJ1-1,CSASIWDRSDTEAFF,TGCAGTGCTAGTATATGGGACAGGTCGGACACTGAAGCTTTCTTT
-,TRBV7-2,many,TRBJ1-4,CASSSRRPTGSEKLFF,TGTGCCAGCAGCTCACGAAGACCCACGGGAAGTGAAAAACTGTTTTTT
-,TRBV7-2,few,TRBJ1-2,CASSLFQVDGYTF,TGTGCCAGCAGCTTATTTCAGGTGGATGGCTACACCTTC
-,TRBV27,few,TRBJ1-5,CAAGKVNQPQHF,TGTGCCGCGGGAAAGGTGAATCAGCCCCAGCATTTT
-,TRBV6-5,once,TRBJ2-5,CASSYQGFGETQYF,TGTGCCAGCAGTTATCAGGGTTTCGGAGAGACCCAGTACTTC
-,TRBV3-1,-,TRBJ2-7,CASSQGVMRGREQYF,TGTGCCAGCAGCCAAGGGGTTATGAGGGGACGCGAGCAGTACTTC
-,TRBV27,few,TRBJ1-2,CASSFGGGGRNYGYTF,TGTGCCAGCAGTTTCGGGGGGGGGGGACGGAACTATGGCTACACCTTC
TRBD1,TRBV4-2,-,TRBJ2-3,CASSQRGQFQGAVDTQYF,TGTGCCAGCAGCCAAAGGGGCCAATTTCAGGGGGCGGTAGATACGCAGTATTTT
TRBD2,TRBV6-1,-,TRBJ2-4,CASSEGGGAKNIQYF,TGTGCCAGCAGTGAAGGGGGAGGGGCCAAAAACATTCAGTACTTC
-,TRBV5-1,-,TRBJ1-1,CASRTAGGPQSTEAFF,TGCGCCAGCAGGACCGCCGGAGGACCTCAAAGCACTGAAGCTTTCTTT
-,TRBV7-2,-,TRBJ2-3,CASSLYGLPDTQYF,TGTGCCAGCAGCTTATACGGACTACCAGATACGCAGTATTTT